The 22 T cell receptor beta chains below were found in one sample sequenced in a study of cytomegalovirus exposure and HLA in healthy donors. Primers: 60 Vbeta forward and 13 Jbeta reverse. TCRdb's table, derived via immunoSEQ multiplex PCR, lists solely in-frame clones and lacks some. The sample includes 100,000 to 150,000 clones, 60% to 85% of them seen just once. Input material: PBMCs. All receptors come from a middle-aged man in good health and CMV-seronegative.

CDR3 sequence reads: CASSLEDGYTEAFF. The CDR3 DNA sequence: TGTGCCAGCAGCCTGGAGGACGGGTACACTGAAGCTTTCTTT. The chain recombines TRBV7-2 with TRBJ1-1; D gene unclear. V gave up 5 bases and J gave up 3 bases, with 13 bases separating them. CDR1 SGHTA and CDR2 FQGNSA come from the germline V gene. The CDR3 is made up of 14 amino acids.

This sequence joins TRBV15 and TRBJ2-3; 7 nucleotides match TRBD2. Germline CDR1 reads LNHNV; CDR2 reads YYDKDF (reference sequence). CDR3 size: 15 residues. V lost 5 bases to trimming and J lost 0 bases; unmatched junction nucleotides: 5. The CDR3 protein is CATSPGGPSTDTQYF. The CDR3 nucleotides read TGTGCCACCAGCCCGGGGGGTCCTAGCACAGATACGCAGTATTTT.

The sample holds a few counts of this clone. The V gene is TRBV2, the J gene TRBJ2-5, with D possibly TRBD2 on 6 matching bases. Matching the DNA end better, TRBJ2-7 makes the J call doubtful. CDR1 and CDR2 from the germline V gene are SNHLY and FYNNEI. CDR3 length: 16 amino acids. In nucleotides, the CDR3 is TGTGCCAGCAGTGAAGGAGTAAGCGGGTCGGCCTACGAGCAGTACTTC. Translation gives CASSEGVSGSAYEQYF.

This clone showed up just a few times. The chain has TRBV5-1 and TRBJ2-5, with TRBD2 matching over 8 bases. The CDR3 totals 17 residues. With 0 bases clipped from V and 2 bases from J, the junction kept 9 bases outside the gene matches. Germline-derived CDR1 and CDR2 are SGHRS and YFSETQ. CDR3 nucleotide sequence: TGCGCCAGCAGCTTGGGGTGGGGCACTAGCGGACAAGAGACCCAGTACTTC. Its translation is CASSLGWGTSGQETQYF. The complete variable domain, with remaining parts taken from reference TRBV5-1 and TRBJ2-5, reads KAGVTQTPRYLIKTRGQQVTLSCSPISGHRSVSWYQQTPGQGLQFLFEYFSETQRNKGNFPGRFSGRQFSNSRSEMNVSTLELGDSALYLCASSLGWGTSGQETQYFGPGTRLLVL.

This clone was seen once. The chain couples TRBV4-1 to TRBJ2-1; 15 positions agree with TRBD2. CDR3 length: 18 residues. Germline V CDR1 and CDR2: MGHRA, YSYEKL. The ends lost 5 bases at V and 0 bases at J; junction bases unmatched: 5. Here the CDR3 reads CASSKGTSGGPSYNEQFF. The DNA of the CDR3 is TGCGCCAGCAGCAAAGGGACTAGCGGGGGGCCCTCCTACAATGAGCAGTTCTTC.

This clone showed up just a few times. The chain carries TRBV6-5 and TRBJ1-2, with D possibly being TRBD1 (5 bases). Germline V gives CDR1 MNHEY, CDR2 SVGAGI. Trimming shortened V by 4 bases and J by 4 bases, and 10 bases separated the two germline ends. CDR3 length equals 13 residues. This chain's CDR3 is CASSWGGFYGYTF. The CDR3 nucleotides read TGTGCCAGCAGTTGGGGCGGATTCTATGGCTACACCTTC.

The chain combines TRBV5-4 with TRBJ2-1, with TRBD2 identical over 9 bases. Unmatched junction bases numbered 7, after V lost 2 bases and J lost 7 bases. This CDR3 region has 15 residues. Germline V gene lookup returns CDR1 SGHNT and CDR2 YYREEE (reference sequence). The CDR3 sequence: CASSLGGGVSNEQFF. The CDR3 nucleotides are TGTGCCAGCAGCTTAGGCGGGGGGGTTTCGAATGAGCAGTTCTTC.

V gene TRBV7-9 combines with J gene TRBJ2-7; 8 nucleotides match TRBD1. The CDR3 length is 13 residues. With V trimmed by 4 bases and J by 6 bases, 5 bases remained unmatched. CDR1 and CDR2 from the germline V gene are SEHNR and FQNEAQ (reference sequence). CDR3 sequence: CASSSGQGGEQYF. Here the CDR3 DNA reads TGTGCCAGCAGCTCCGGACAGGGCGGCGAGCAGTACTTC.

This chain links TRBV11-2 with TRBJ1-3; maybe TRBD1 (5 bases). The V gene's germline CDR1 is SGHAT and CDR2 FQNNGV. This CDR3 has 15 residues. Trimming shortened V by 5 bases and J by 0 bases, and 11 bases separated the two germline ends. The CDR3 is CASSLAGHSGNTIYF. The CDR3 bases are TGTGCCAGCAGCCTGGCAGGACACTCTGGAAACACCATATATTTT.

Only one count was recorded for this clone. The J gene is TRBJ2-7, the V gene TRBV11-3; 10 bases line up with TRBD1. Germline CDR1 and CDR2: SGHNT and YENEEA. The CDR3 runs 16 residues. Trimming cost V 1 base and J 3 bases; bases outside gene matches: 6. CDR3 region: CASSLGWGTGVYEQYV. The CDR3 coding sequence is TGTGCCAGCAGCTTAGGTTGGGGGACAGGGGTCTACGAGCAGTACGTC.

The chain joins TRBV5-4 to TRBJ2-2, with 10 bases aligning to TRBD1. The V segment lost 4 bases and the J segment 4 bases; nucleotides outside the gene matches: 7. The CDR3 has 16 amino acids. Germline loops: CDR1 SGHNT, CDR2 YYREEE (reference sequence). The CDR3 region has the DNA TGTGCCAGCAGCCCTCCGGGACAGGGGCTCACCGGGGAGCTGTTTTTT. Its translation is CASSPPGQGLTGELFF.

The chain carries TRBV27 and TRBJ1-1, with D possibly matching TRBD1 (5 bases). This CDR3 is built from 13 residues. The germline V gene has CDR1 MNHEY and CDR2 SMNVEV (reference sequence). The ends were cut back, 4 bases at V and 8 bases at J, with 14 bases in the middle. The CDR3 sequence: CASSSVGQEEAFF. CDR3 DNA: TGTGCCAGCAGTTCGGTGGGGCAGGAGGAAGCTTTCTTT.

This chain's CDR3 is CASSIGGGEGNEQFF. The CDR3 DNA sequence: TGTGCCAGTAGTATCGGCGGGGGAGAGGGCAATGAGCAGTTCTTC. V and J are TRBV19 and TRBJ2-1; 7 bases line up with TRBD2. The J segment lost 6 bases and the V segment lost 3 bases, leaving 8 bases of the junction unmatched. This CDR3 is built from 15 residues. Germline V gene data show CDR1 as LNHDA and CDR2 as SQIVND (reference sequence).

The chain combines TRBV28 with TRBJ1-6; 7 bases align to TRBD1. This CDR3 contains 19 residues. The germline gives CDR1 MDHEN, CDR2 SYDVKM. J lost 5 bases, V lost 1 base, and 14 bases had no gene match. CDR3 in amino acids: CASSLLSWGRGSNNSPLHF. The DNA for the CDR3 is TGTGCCAGCAGTTTATTGTCTTGGGGCAGGGGGTCTAATAATTCACCCCTCCACTTT.

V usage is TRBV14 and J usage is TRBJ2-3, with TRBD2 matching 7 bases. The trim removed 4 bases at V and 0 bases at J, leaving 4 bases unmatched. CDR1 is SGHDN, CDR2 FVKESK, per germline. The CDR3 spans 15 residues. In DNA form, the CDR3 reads TGTGCCAGCAGCCGCGGGGGATCTAGCACAGATACGCAGTATTTT. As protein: CASSRGGSSTDTQYF.

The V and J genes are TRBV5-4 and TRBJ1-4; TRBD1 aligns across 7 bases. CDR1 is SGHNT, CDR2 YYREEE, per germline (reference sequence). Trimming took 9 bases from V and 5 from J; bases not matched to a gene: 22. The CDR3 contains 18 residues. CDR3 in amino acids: CATPGQAHWPLGNEKLFF. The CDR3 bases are TGTGCCACCCCAGGACAGGCGCATTGGCCCCTGGGCAATGAAAAACTGTTTTTT.

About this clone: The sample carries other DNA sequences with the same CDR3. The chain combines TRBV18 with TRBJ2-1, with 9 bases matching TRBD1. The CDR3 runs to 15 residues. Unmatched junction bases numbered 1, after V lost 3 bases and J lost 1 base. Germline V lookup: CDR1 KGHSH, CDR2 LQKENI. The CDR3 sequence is CASSPGTGSYNEQFF. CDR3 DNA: TGTGCCAGCTCACCTGGGACAGGGTCCTACAATGAGCAGTTCTTC.

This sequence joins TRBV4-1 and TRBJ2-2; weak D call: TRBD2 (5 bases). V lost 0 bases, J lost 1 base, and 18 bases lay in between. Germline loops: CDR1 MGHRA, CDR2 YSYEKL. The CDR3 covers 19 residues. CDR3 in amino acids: CASSQDVRARDRNTGELFF. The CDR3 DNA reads TGCGCCAGCAGCCAAGATGTGAGGGCTCGAGACCGGAACACCGGGGAGCTGTTTTTT.

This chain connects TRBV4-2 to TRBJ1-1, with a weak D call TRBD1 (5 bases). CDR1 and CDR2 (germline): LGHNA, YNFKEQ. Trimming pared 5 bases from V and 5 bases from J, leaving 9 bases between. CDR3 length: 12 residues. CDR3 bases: TGTGCCAGCAGCGCCCACAGGACTGAAGCTTTCTTT. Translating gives CASSAHRTEAFF.

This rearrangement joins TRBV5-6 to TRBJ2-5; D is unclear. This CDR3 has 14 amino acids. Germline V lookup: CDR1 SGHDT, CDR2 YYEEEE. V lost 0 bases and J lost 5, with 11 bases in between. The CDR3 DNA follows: TGTGCCAGCAGCTTGGGACCTCAGGCGGAGACCCAGTACTTC. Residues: CASSLGPQAETQYF.

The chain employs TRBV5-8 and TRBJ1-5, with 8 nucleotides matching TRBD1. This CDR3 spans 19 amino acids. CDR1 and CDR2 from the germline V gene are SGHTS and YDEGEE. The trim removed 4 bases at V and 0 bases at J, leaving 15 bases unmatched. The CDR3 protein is CASSDPGAGGSYSNQPQHF. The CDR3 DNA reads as TGTGCCAGCAGCGACCCCGGGGCAGGGGGCTCGTATAGCAATCAGCCCCAGCATTTT.

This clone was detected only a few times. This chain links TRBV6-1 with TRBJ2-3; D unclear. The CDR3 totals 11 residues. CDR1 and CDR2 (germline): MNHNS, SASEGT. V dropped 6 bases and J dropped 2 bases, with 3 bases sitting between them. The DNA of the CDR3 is TGTGCCAGCAGGTACACAGATACGCAGTATTTT. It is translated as CASRYTDTQYF.